The clone carrying this T cell receptor (beta chain) was found a few times. This may stem from a read error, because a much larger clone lies one nucleotide away. In the same sample, other DNA sequences code for this CDR3. The assay was immunoSEQ multiplex PCR, and TCRdb's table has in-frame clones only and misses some. This table has 80,000 to 100,000 clones, roughly 88% appearing once. The data were taken from a study of control samples from healthy donors and cancer patients. From germline, CDR1 is MNHEY and CDR2 SMNVEV (reference sequence). The CDR3 is made up of 18 amino acids. This TCR came from a young man in good health. Sequencing was carried out using blood. This chain uses TRBV27 with TRBJ2-7; D may be TRBD2 (7 bases). The DNA for the CDR3 is TGTCCCAGCAGTTTACTATCCGCGGGCGGGGGCGGGAGCTACGAGCAGTACTTC. This translates into CPSSLLSAGGGGSYEQYF.